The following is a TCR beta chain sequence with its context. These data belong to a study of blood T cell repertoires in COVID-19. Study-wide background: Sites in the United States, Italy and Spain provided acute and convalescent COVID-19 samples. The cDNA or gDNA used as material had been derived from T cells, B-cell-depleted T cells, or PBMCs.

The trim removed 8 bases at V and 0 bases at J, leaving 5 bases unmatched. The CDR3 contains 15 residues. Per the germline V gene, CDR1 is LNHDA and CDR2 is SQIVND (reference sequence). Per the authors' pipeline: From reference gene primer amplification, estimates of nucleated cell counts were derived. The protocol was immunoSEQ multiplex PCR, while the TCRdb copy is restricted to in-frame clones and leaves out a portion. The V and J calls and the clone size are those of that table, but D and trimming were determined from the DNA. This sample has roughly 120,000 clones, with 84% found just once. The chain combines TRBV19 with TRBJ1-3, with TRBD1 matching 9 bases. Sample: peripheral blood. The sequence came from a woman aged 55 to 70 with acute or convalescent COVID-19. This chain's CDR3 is CASEIQGASGNTIYF. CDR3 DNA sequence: TGTGCCAGTGAGATACAGGGGGCCTCTGGAAACACCATATATTTT. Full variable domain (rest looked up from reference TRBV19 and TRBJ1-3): DGGITQSPKYLFRKEGQNVTLSCEQNLNHDAMYWYRQDPGQGLRLIYYSQIVNDFQKGDIAEGYSVSREKKESFPLTVTSAQKNPTAFYLCASEIQGASGNTIYFGEGSWLTVV.